Listed here are 10 T cell receptor beta chains from one sample, sequenced in a study of blood T cell repertoires in COVID-19. Libraries were prepared by immunoSEQ multiplex PCR; TCRdb keeps only in-frame clonotypes and omits some of them. The table records around 300,000 clones, 70% to 90% of them present only once. Sequencing used peripheral blood. The source is a woman aged 25 to 45 who had recovered from COVID-19.

The chain has TRBV12-3 or TRBV12-4 and TRBJ1-1; D not resolved. V gave up 5 bases and J gave up 11 bases, with 15 bases separating them. The CDR3 extends over 12 amino acids. This chain's CDR3 is CASSQTWPGAFF. The DNA of the CDR3 is TGTGCCAGCAGTCAGACATGGCCGGGGGCTTTCTTT.

V and J are TRBV5-1 and TRBJ2-1; TRBD1 aligns across 9 bases. Trimming removed 4 bases from V and 5 bases from J; junction bases left unmatched: 10. There are 16 residues in the CDR3. The germline V gene encodes CDR1 SGHRS and CDR2 YFSETQ. The CDR3 coding sequence is TGCGCCAGCAGCCAAGGGGACAGGGAGGCCAACAATGAGCAGTTCTTC. Its translation: CASSQGDREANNEQFF.

The CDR3 region is CASLVCGNTIYF. The CDR3 bases are TGTGCCAGCCTCGTTTGTGGAAACACCATATATTTT. This chain connects TRBV6-4 to TRBJ1-3; D uncertain. CDR1 is MRHNA and CDR2 is SNTAGT in the germline V gene. Deletions cut 8 bases from V and 3 bases from J, with 8 bases between. This CDR3 has 12 residues.

In DNA form, the CDR3 reads TGTGCCAGCAGCTCAGTGTCAGATAATTCACCCCTCCACTTT. Translation gives CASSSVSDNSPLHF. The gene calls are TRBV2 and TRBJ1-6; no clear D gene. V lost 6 bases and J lost 5, with 11 bases in between. The CDR3 totals 14 residues. Germline assignment: CDR1 SNHLY and CDR2 FYNNEI.

V and J are TRBV6-5 and TRBJ1-1; TRBD1 matches at 7 bases. Losses at the gene ends were 4 bases for V and 0 bases for J; bases not matched to a gene: 2. Per germline, CDR1 MNHEY and CDR2 SVGAGI. This CDR3 spans 14 amino acids. CDR3 amino acids: CASSLTGMNTEAFF. For the CDR3, the DNA is TGTGCCAGCAGTTTGACAGGGATGAACACTGAAGCTTTCTTT.

This rearrangement joins TRBV5-6 to TRBJ2-3; D may be TRBD2 (5 bases). CDR1 and CDR2 from the germline V gene are SGHDT and YYEEEE. The CDR3 consists of 16 residues. The V end was cut by 0 bases, the J end by 6 bases, with 17 bases between. Here the CDR3 DNA reads TGTGCCAGCAGCTTGGTGAAGGCGGGTAGAAGGGATACGCAGTATTTT. Protein product: CASSLVKAGRRDTQYF.

This chain joins TRBV7-2 and TRBJ2-3; D is possibly TRBD2 (5 bases). This CDR3 has 15 residues. Germline CDR1 reads SGHTA; CDR2 reads FQGNSA. Trimming cost V 4 bases and J 2 bases, with 13 bases left between them. CDR3 sequence: CASSSDGDYTDTQYF. The DNA of the CDR3 is TGTGCCAGCAGCTCGGACGGGGATTACACAGATACGCAGTATTTT.

This rearrangement joins TRBV27 to TRBJ2-7, with D possibly matching TRBD1 (5 bases). Germline CDR1 reads MNHEY; CDR2 reads SMNVEV (reference sequence). There are 13 residues in the CDR3. Trimming took off 7 bases at V and 2 bases at J, with 12 bases between the two ends. The CDR3 bases are TGTGCCAGCACCCTGGGGCCCGCCTACGAGCAGTACTTC. Its translation is CASTLGPAYEQYF.

J is TRBJ1-1 and V is TRBV5-6; TRBD1 matches at 7 bases. Germline V gives CDR1 SGHDT, CDR2 YYEEEE. CDR3 size: 13 residues. V shed 4 bases and J 3 bases; nucleotides not matched to a gene: 3. CDR3 nucleotides: TGTGCCAGCAGCCGGGACAGTTACACTGAAGCTTTCTTT. Protein product: CASSRDSYTEAFF.

In its sample, this clone was seen many times. This chain links TRBV7-3 with TRBJ2-3; TRBD2 might be the D (5 bases). The germline gives CDR1 SGHTA, CDR2 FQGTGA. The CDR3 is 14 amino acids. With 0 bases removed from V and 1 base from J, the gap between germline ends came to 5 bases. The CDR3 nucleotides read TGTGCCAGCAGCTTAACTAGCGGCACAGATACGCAGTATTTT. Translation: CASSLTSGTDTQYF. The complete variable domain, with remaining parts taken from reference TRBV7-3 and TRBJ2-3, reads GAGVSQTPSNKVTEKGKYVELRCDPISGHTALYWYRQSLGQGPEFLIYFQGTGAADDSGLPNDRFFAVRPEGSVSTLKIQRTERGDSAVYLCASSLTSGTDTQYFGPGTRLTVL.